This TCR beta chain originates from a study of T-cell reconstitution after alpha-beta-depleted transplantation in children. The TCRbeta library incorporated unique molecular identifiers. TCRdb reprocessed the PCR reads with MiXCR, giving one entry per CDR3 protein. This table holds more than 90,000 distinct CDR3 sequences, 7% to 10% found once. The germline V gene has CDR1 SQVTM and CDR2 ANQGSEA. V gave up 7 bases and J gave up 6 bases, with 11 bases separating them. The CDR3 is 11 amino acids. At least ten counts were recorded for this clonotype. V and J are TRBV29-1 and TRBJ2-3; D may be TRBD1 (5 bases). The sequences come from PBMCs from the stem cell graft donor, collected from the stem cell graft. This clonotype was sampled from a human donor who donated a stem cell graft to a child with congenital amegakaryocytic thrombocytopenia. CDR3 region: CSGGPADTQYF. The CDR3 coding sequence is TGCAGCGGGGGCCCTGCGGATACGCAGTATTTT.